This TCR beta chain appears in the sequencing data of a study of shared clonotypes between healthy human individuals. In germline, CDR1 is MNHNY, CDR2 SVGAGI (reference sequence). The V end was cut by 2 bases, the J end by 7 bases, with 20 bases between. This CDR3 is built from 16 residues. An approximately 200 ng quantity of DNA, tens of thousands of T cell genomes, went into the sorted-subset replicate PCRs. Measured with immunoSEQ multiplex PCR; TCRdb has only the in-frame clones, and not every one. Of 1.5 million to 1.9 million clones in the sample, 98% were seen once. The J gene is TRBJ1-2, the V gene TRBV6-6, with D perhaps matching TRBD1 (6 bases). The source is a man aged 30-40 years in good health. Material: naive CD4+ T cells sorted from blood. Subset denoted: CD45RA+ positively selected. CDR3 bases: TGTGCCAGCAGTTACACGCGAGCACAGGGTATTCTTGGCTACACCTTC. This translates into CASSYTRAQGILGYTF.